The rows below give T cell receptor beta chains drawn from one sample of a study of CXCR3-negative and CXCR3-positive naive CD8 T cells. From its re-call of the 5' RACE reads, TCRdb lists each CDR3 protein once, without DNA. The sample data list 75,000 to 100,000 distinct CDR3 sequences. Source material: naive CXCR3+ CD8+ T cells from blood. These receptors originate from a human donor in good health. Some clones in this sample may be carry-over from other donors' samples. Each CDR3 is given with its conserved first and last residue.

CDR3	length	V	J
CASSRRTGAYEQYF	14	TRBV28	TRBJ2-7
CASLEGSDYEQYF	13	TRBV28	TRBJ2-7
CASSSIPSGGGGETQYF	17	TRBV21-1	TRBJ2-5
CASSPLFCGTGSIDSNQPQHF	21	TRBV18	TRBJ1-5
CASSPDQGIYNEQFF	15	TRBV7-2	TRBJ2-1
CASSHGGGAGELFF	14	TRBV7-6	TRBJ2-2
CSVDGKATGGLVYGYTF	17	TRBV29-1	TRBJ1-2
CASSPSTGFYEQYF	14	TRBV28	TRBJ2-7
CASSQAGANEKLFF	14	TRBV4-1	TRBJ1-4
CASSESPDGGGYGYTF	16	TRBV6-4	TRBJ1-2
CSVEEPRGHGELFF	14	TRBV29-1	TRBJ2-2
CASSGLRPNNEQFF	14	TRBV28	TRBJ2-1
CSAREFVSGYNEQYF	15	TRBV20-1	TRBJ2-7
CSVEIVLTPRNEQFF	15	TRBV29-1	TRBJ2-1
CASSQRGQGGDTQYF	15	TRBV4-1	TRBJ2-3
CASSQDKVAEQYF	13	TRBV4-3	TRBJ2-7
CASREEAYPQHF	12	TRBV6-6	TRBJ1-5
CASSQDLGIYEQYF	14	TRBV14	TRBJ2-7
CAISESTTSGGHNEQFF	17	TRBV10-3	TRBJ2-1
CASSWGTGELFF	12	TRBV5-1	TRBJ2-2
CASSLRPHSTADTDTQYF	18	TRBV7-7	TRBJ2-3
CASSLVAGETQYF	13	TRBV12-3/TRBV12-4	TRBJ2-5
CASSYGGAYNEQFF	14	TRBV5-6	TRBJ2-1